These 18 T cell receptor beta chains were sequenced from one sample in a study of PD-L1 blockade in urothelial cancer. Some clones are missing from TCRdb's copy, which holds only in-frame ones; the method was immunoSEQ multiplex PCR. The sample records about 52,000 clones, roughly 77% being singletons. Sequencing was performed on PBMCs, taken around atezolizumab (anti-PD-L1) treatment. The receptor set was obtained from a man aged 65-85 years with urothelial cancer.

This chain joins TRBV7-8 and TRBJ2-7; 14 bases are shared with TRBD2. This CDR3 is built from 18 residues. CDR1 and CDR2 (germline): SGHVS, FQNEAQ. V lost 5 bases to trimming and J lost 0 bases; unmatched junction nucleotides: 9. As DNA, the CDR3 is TGTGCCAGCAGCGCGCATAGACTAGCGGGAGGGAGCTCCTACGAGCAGTACTTC. Encoded protein: CASSAHRLAGGSSYEQYF. The whole variable domain, remainder taken from reference TRBV7-8 and TRBJ2-7, is GAGVSQSPRYKVAKRGQDVALRCDPISGHVSLFWYQQALGQGPEFLTYFQNEAQLDKSGLPSDRFFAERPEGSVSTLKIQRTQQEDSAVYLCASSAHRLAGGSSYEQYFGPGTRLTVT.

The V gene is TRBV7-2, the J gene TRBJ2-7; TRBD2 matches at 8 bases. Trimming cost V 2 bases and J 6 bases; bases outside gene matches: 6. This CDR3 has 14 amino acids. From germline, CDR1 is SGHTA and CDR2 FQGNSA. The DNA of the CDR3 is TGTGCCAGCAGCTTAATGAGCGGGAGAACCGAGCAGTACTTC. Amino acid sequence: CASSLMSGRTEQYF.

The gene calls are TRBV5-8 and TRBJ2-5; TRBD2 is a possible D gene (7 bases). Trimming shortened V by 0 bases and J by 1 base, and 13 bases separated the two germline ends. In germline, CDR1 is SGHTS, CDR2 YDEGEE. CDR3 size: 16 residues. The CDR3 loop reads CASSLGGGGLQETQYF. For the CDR3, the DNA is TGTGCCAGCAGCTTGGGGGGCGGGGGCCTCCAAGAGACCCAGTACTTC.

This rearrangement joins TRBV28 to TRBJ2-1; D is ambiguous. The CDR3 sequence is 12 residues long. In germline, CDR1 is MDHEN, CDR2 SYDVKM. Trimming took 5 bases from V and 15 from J, leaving 17 bases between them. DNA of the CDR3: TGTGCCAGCAGTCTAGGATTTAATTCTTGGTTCTTC. Translating gives CASSLGFNSWFF.

The J gene is TRBJ1-2, the V gene TRBV4-2; D is uncertain. Germline V gene data show CDR1 as LGHNA and CDR2 as YNFKEQ. The CDR3 covers 14 residues. V was pared by 1 base and J by 7 bases, with 13 bases between. In DNA, the CDR3 is TGTGCCAGCAGCCAAGTGAGGAGGGAGGGTGGCTACACCTTC. It codes for CASSQVRREGGYTF.

The genes are TRBV27 and TRBJ1-2; maybe TRBD1 (6 bases). Germline assignment: CDR1 MNHEY and CDR2 SMNVEV (reference sequence). V was cut by 5 bases and J by 7 bases, with 17 bases left in between. The CDR3 runs to 14 residues. CDR3 sequence reads: CASSRNRQAGGYTF. The CDR3 DNA follows: TGTGCCAGCAGTCGGAACAGACAGGCCGGTGGCTACACCTTC.

Only a few counts were recorded for this clone. The chain recombines TRBV9 with TRBJ1-2, with 10 positions matching TRBD1. Germline trimming cut 2 bases from V and 3 bases from J; bases unmatched to any gene: 4. Looked up from germline, CDR1 is SGDLS and CDR2 is YYNGEE. The CDR3 spans 15 residues. The DNA for the CDR3 is TGTGCCAGCAGCGTCAGACAGGGGGCGTACTATGGCTACACCTTC. Encoded protein: CASSVRQGAYYGYTF.

V and J are TRBV5-1 and TRBJ2-3; D gene uncertain. The CDR3 runs 15 residues. Between the trimmed V and J ends, which lost 3 bases and 0 bases, there was a span of 11 bases. The germline V gene has CDR1 SGHRS and CDR2 YFSETQ. CDR3 sequence reads: CASSSAGFSTDTQYF. CDR3 bases: TGCGCCAGCAGCTCAGCCGGGTTTAGCACAGATACGCAGTATTTT.

The table lists this clone with a few counts. The V and J genes are TRBV6-5 and TRBJ1-6; no definite D call. Germline lookup yields CDR1 MNHEY and CDR2 SVGAGI. This CDR3 is built from 13 residues. V was clipped by 2 bases and J by 6 bases, with 5 bases between them. The CDR3: CASSYEGNSPLHF. Here the CDR3 DNA reads TGTGCCAGCAGTTACGAGGGTAATTCACCCCTCCACTTT.

The chain is built from TRBV29-1 and TRBJ1-1; no firm D call. V lost 5 bases to trimming and J lost 3 bases, with 10 bases between them. The CDR3 extends over 12 amino acids. Germline V lookup: CDR1 SQVTM, CDR2 ANQGSEA. The DNA of the CDR3 is TGCAGCGTTAACATGGGAGACACTGAAGCTTTCTTT. Encoded protein: CSVNMGDTEAFF.

The rearrangement uses TRBV5-4 and TRBJ2-7; weak D call: TRBD2 (7 bases). The ends were cut back, 0 bases at V and 6 bases at J, with 19 bases in the middle. The germline gives CDR1 SGHNT, CDR2 YYREEE (reference sequence). This CDR3 spans 16 amino acids. In DNA, the CDR3 is TGTGCCAGCAGCTTGGTCGCGGGGGCGCTGGGCTCCGAGCAGTACTTC. Amino acids: CASSLVAGALGSEQYF.

This chain links TRBV5-6 with TRBJ1-1; D ambiguous. CDR1 and CDR2 from the germline V gene are SGHDT and YYEEEE. The CDR3 contains 14 residues. V was trimmed by 0 bases and J by 3 bases, leaving 9 bases between them. CDR3 nucleotide sequence: TGTGCCAGCAGCTTGGCCGGCGGGTACACTGAAGCTTTCTTT. Translated: CASSLAGGYTEAFF.

The gene calls are TRBV4-3 and TRBJ1-6; D gene unclear. Germline values: CDR1 LGHNA, CDR2 YSLEER. This CDR3 has 16 residues. The ends were cut back, 0 bases at V and 2 bases at J, with 8 bases in the middle. DNA of the CDR3: TGCGCCAGCAGCCAAGATTTGGCAGCCTATAATTCACCCCTCCACTTT. Its translation is CASSQDLAAYNSPLHF.

V usage is TRBV19 and J usage is TRBJ1-5; D is ambiguous. The CDR3 length is 15 residues. CDR1 and CDR2 (germline): LNHDA, SQIVND (reference sequence). Trimming removed 7 bases at V and 0 bases at J, with 13 bases between. CDR3: CASTQRQSSNQPQHF. DNA of the CDR3: TGTGCCAGTACCCAGAGGCAGAGTAGCAATCAGCCCCAGCATTTT.

The chain joins TRBV30 to TRBJ1-5, with D perhaps TRBD1 (5 bases). Trimming took off 0 bases at V and 4 bases at J, with 7 bases between the two ends. Germline values: CDR1 GTSNPN, CDR2 SVGIG (reference sequence). The CDR3 consists of 13 residues. This CDR3 is CAWSVPGNQPQHF. The CDR3 DNA sequence: TGTGCCTGGAGTGTACCAGGGAATCAGCCCCAGCATTTT. The full variable domain, rest sourced from reference TRBV30 and TRBJ1-5, is SQTIHQWPATLVQPVGSPLSLECTVEGTSNPNLYWYRQAAGRGLQLLFYSVGIGQISSEVPQNLSASRPQDRQFILSSKKLLLSDSGFYLCAWSVPGNQPQHFGDGTRLSIL.

The chain is built from TRBV28 and TRBJ1-2, with no clear D. Per the germline V gene, CDR1 is MDHEN and CDR2 is SYDVKM. V was clipped by 2 bases and J by 4 bases, with 5 bases between them. The CDR3 spans 12 residues. This CDR3 is CASSLEGYGYTF. DNA of the CDR3: TGTGCCAGCAGTTTAGAGGGCTATGGCTACACCTTC.

The genes are TRBV27 and TRBJ1-1; D is possibly TRBD1 (5 bases). V lost 9 bases, J lost 3 bases, and 23 bases lay in between. Germline V gene sequence: CDR1 MNHEY, CDR2 SMNVEV (reference sequence). The CDR3 loop spans 16 amino acids. CDR3: CASNEQAPRKYTEAFF. CDR3 coding DNA: TGTGCCAGTAACGAACAGGCCCCTAGGAAATACACTGAAGCTTTCTTT.

J is TRBJ2-5 and V is TRBV7-2, with 8 positions matching TRBD2. V gave up 5 bases and J gave up 3 bases; unmatched junction bases: 11. CDR1 and CDR2 (germline): SGHTA, FQGNSA. There are 16 residues in the CDR3. CDR3 region: CASSQGGALAEETQYF. The CDR3 DNA reads as TGTGCCAGCAGCCAAGGCGGGGCACTAGCGGAAGAGACCCAGTACTTC.